A selection of T cell receptor beta chains follows, all from one sample in a study of blood T cell repertoires in COVID-19. Sequencing was performed with immunoSEQ multiplex PCR; in TCRdb, only in-frame clones are kept and a portion is missing. The sample has under 150,000 clones; approximately 86% are singletons. Material for sequencing was PBMCs or T cells enriched from blood (not recorded which). These TCRs come from a woman aged 45-65 years who had recovered from COVID-19. CDR3s leave out the opening cysteine and the closing phenylalanine or tryptophan. D genes are given only for firm matches.

CDR3,V,D
ASSLGLSLAKNIQY,TRBV27,-
AWSGLRRGDTQY,TRBV30,-
ASGTEEVYEQY,TRBV10-2,TRBD1
ASSWDTTDTQY,TRBV27,-
ASSSTGQNTGELF,TRBV7-2,-
ASSKRGQVNNYGYT,TRBV2,TRBD1
ASSPGQAREQY,TRBV5-1,TRBD1
ATSGTGTGEHEQY,TRBV15,TRBD1
ASSLRGSVTGELF,TRBV5-4,-
ASSMGGGQGASGYT,TRBV5-5,TRBD1
ASSDLDGTSGGARETQY,TRBV7-2,TRBD2
SVESLDGGDTQY,TRBV29-1,TRBD2
ASSQVRLTGNSPLH,TRBV14,-
ASSGGLGVGTEAF,TRBV25-1,-
ASSYSRQGNTEAF,TRBV6-5,-
ASSFLAGVQETQY,TRBV5-1,TRBD2
ASSKDKNTGELF,TRBV5-1,-
ASSPRDRGTTLYGYT,TRBV9,TRBD1
ASSLGQGGGYT,TRBV7-2,-
ASSPQTVQETQY,TRBV3-1/TRBV3-2,-
ASSQVGGADTGELF,TRBV4-3,-
ASSYQIAASTDTQY,TRBV5-4,-
ATSDLSTSGNTGELF,TRBV24-1,TRBD2
ASSKTPGDTEAF,TRBV19,-
ASSLSGTGRYGYT,TRBV27,TRBD1
ASRKTGLGARDDTQY,TRBV23-1,TRBD1
ASRMGGSTDTQY,TRBV21-1,-
ASSTLLTYGYT,TRBV5-1,-
ASSYGSGGDYGYT,TRBV6-5,TRBD1
ASSYGAGLSETQY,TRBV6-5,-
ASSKAHGRLSAMYNSPLH,TRBV21-1,-
ASSQDLTGRDEQY,TRBV4-3,-
ASSFKAGLQAF,TRBV5-1,-
ASSQTYFNSPLH,TRBV2,-
ASSQEWDRGYGYT,TRBV3-1/TRBV3-2,TRBD1
ASYEVGYAF,TRBV6-5,-
ASSLRRLSRPDTQY,TRBV3-1/TRBV3-2,-
ASRSPGGKPYEQY,TRBV6-5,TRBD1
ASSAVGGRIQY,TRBV25-1,TRBD2
ASRGQETGELF,TRBV6-5,TRBD1
ASSPTSPWDMTFTGELF,TRBV5-1,-
ASSPSGDRPYEQY,TRBV11-2,TRBD2